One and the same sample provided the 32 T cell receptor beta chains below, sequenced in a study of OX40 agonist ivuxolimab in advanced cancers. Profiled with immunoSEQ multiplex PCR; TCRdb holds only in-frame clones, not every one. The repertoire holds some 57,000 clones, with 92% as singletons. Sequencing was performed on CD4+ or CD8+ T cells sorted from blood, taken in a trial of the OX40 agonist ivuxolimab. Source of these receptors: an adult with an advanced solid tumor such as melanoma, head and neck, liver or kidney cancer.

The CDR3 loop is CASSYSMTYNEQFF. The CDR3 nucleotides are TGTGCCAGCAGTTACTCAATGACCTACAATGAGCAGTTCTTC. V usage is TRBV6-5 and J usage is TRBJ2-1; D is unclear. The CDR3 runs to 14 residues. The V gene lost 0 bases and the J gene lost 2 bases, with 5 bases spanning the gap. Germline loops: CDR1 MNHEY, CDR2 SVGAGI.

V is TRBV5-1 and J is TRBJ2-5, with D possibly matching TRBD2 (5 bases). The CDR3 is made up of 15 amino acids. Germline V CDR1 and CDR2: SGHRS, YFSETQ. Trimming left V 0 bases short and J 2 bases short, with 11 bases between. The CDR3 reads CASSLVEATQETQYF. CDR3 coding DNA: TGCGCCAGCAGCTTGGTGGAGGCCACACAAGAGACCCAGTACTTC.

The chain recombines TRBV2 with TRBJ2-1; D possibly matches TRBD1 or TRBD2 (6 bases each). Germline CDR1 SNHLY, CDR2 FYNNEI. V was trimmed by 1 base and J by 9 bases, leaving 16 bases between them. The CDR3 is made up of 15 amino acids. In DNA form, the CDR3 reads TGTGCCAGCAGTGAAGAGGGGGGCGCTGGGAGTGAGCAGTTCTTC. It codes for CASSEEGGAGSEQFF.

CDR3 nucleotides: TGTGCCAGCAGTTACTCCAGGGGAGGTGGGCAGCCCCAGCATTTT. Protein: CASSYSRGGGQPQHF. The chain has TRBV6-5 and TRBJ1-5; D may be TRBD1 (6 bases). The CDR3 sequence is 15 residues long. Per germline, CDR1 MNHEY and CDR2 SVGAGI. V lost 0 bases, J lost 7 bases, and 13 bases lay in between.

DNA for the CDR3: TGTGCCACTAGCGGGACACTTAACTACGAGCAGTACTTC. It codes for CATSGTLNYEQYF. The chain employs TRBV28 and TRBJ2-7; 9 bases align to TRBD2. CDR3 length: 13 amino acids. With 10 bases clipped from V and 3 bases from J, the junction kept 7 bases outside the gene matches. Germline CDR1 reads MDHEN; CDR2 reads SYDVKM. The variable domain in full, completed from reference TRBV28 and TRBJ2-7, reads DVKVTQSSRYLVKRTGEKVFLECVQDMDHENMFWYRQDPGLGLRLIYFSYDVKMKEKGDIPEGYSVSREKKERFSLILESASTNQTSMYLCATSGTLNYEQYFGPGTRLTVT.

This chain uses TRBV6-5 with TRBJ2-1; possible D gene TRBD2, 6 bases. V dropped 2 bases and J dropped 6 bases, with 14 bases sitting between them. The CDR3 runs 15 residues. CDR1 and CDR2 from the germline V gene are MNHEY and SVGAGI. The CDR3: CASSYGPGEFNEQFF. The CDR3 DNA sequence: TGTGCCAGCAGTTACGGCCCGGGGGAGTTCAATGAGCAGTTCTTC.

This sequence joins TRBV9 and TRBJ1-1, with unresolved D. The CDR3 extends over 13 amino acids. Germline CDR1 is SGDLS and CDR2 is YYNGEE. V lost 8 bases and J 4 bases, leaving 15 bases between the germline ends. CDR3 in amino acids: CASRQAYSTEAFF. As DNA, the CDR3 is TGTGCCAGTAGGCAGGCTTATAGCACTGAAGCTTTCTTT.

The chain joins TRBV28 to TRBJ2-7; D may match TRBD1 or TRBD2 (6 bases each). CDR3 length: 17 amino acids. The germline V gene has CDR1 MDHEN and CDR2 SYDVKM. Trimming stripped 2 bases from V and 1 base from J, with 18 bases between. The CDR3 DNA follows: TGTGCCAGCAGTTTAAGTCTGAGGGGGGCGGGATCCTACGAGCAGTACTTC. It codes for CASSLSLRGAGSYEQYF.

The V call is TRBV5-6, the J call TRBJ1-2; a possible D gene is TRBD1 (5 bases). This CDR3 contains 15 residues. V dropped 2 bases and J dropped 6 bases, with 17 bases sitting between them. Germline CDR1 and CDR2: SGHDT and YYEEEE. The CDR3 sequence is CASSLDPRMGDGYTF. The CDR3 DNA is TGTGCCAGCAGCTTAGACCCCCGCATGGGGGATGGCTACACCTTC.

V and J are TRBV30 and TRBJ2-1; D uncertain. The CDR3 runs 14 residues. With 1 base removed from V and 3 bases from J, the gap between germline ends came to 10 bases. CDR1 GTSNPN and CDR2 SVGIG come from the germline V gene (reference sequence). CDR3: CAWSGEPLYNEQFF. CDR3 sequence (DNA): TGTGCCTGGAGTGGAGAGCCACTCTACAATGAGCAGTTCTTC.

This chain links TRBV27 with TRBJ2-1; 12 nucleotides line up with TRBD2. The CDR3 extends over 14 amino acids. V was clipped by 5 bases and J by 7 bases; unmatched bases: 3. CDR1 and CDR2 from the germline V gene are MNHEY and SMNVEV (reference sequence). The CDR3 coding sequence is TGTGCCAGCAGTAGGACTAGCGGGATAAATGAGCAGTTCTTC. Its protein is CASSRTSGINEQFF.

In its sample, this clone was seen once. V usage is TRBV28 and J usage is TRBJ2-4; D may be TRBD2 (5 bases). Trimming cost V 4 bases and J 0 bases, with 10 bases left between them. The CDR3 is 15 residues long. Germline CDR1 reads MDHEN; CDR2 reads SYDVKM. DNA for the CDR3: TGTGCCAGCAGTTGGGGAGTAATAGCCAAAAACATTCAGTACTTC. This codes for CASSWGVIAKNIQYF.

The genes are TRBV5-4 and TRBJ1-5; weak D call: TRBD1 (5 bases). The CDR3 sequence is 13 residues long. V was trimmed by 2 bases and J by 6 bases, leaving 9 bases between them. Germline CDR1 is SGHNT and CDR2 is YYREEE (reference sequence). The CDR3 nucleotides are TGTGCCAGCAGCTTCCAGGGAGCTCAGCCCCAGCATTTT. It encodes CASSFQGAQPQHF.

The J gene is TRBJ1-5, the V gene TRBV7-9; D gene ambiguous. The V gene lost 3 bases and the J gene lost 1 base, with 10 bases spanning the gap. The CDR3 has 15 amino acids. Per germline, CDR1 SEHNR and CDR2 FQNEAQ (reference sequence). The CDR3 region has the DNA TGTGCCAGCAGCTTGGGAGGGAGAAGCAATCAGCCCCAGCATTTT. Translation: CASSLGGRSNQPQHF.

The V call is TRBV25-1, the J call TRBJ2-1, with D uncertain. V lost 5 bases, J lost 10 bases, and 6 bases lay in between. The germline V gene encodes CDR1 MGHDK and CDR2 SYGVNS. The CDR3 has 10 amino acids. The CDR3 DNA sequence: TGTGCCAGCAGTTTAGGGGAGCAGTTCTTC. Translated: CASSLGEQFF.

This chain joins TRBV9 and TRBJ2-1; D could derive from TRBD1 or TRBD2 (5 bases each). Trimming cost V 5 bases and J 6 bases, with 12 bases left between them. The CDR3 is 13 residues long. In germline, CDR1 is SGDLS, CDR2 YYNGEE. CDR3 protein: CASSPWDLNEQFF. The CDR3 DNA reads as TGTGCCAGCAGTCCTTGGGACCTCAATGAGCAGTTCTTC.

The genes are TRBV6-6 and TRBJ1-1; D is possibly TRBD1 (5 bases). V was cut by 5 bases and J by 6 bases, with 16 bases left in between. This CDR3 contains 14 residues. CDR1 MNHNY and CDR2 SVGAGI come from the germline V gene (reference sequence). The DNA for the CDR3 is TGTGCCAGCAGTCAGGACACGGGGTTATCTGAAGCTTTCTTT. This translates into CASSQDTGLSEAFF.

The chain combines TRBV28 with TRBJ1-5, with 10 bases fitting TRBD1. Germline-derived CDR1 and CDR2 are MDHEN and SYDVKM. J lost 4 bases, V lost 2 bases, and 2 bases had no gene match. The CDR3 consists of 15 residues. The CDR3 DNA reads TGTGCCAGCAGTTTACAGGGACAGGGGAATCAGCCCCAGCATTTT. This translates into CASSLQGQGNQPQHF. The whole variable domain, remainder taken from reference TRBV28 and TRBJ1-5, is DVKVTQSSRYLVKRTGEKVFLECVQDMDHENMFWYRQDPGLGLRLIYFSYDVKMKEKGDIPEGYSVSREKKERFSLILESASTNQTSMYLCASSLQGQGNQPQHFGDGTRLSIL.

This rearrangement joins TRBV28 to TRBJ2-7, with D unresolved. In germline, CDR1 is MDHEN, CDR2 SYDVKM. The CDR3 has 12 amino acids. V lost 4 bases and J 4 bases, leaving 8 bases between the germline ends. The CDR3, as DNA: TGTGCCAGCAGTTCCATCCGATACGAGCAGTACTTC. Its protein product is CASSSIRYEQYF.

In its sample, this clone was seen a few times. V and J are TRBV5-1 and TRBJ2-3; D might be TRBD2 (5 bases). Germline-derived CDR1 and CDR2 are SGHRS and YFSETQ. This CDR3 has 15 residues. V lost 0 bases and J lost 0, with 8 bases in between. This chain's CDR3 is CASSLGEFSTDTQYF. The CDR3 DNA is TGCGCCAGCAGCTTGGGGGAGTTTAGCACAGATACGCAGTATTTT.

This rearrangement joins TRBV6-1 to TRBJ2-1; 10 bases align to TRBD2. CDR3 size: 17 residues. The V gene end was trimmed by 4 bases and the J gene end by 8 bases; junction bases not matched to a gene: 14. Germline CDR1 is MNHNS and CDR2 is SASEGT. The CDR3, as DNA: TGTGCCAGCAGTGTTGAACTTCCGGGACTAGCGTCTTATGAGCAGTTCTTC. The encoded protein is CASSVELPGLASYEQFF.

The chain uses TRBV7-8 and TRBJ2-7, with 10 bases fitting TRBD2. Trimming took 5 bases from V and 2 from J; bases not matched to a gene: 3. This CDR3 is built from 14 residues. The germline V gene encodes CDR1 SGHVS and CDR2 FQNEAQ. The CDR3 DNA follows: TGTGCCAGCAGCCCGCTAGCGGGAGCCTACGAGCAGTACGTC. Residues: CASSPLAGAYEQYV.

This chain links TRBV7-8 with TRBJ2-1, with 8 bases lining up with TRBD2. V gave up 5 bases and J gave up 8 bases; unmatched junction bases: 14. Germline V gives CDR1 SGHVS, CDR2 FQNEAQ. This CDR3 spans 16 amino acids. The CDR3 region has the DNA TGTGCCAGCAGCAGACAGCGGGAGTTAGGGGGGGATGAGCAGTTCTTC. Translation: CASSRQRELGGDEQFF.

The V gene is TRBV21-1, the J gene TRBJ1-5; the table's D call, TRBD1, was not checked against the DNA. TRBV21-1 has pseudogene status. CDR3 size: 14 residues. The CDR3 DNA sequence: TGTGCCAGCAGCACACAACAGGAAGACCAGCCCCAGCATTTT. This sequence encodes CASSTQQEDQPQHF.

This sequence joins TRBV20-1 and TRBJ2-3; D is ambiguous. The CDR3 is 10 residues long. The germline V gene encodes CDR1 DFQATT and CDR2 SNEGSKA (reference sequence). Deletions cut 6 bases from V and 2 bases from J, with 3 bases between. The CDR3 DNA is TGCAGTGCCCCCACAGATACGCAGTATTTT. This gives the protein CSAPTDTQYF.

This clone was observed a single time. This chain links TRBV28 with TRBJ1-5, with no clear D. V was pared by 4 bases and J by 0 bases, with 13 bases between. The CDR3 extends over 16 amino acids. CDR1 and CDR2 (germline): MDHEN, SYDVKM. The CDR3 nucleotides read TGTGCCAGCAGTTCTGGCGGGAGCTATAGCAATCAGCCCCAGCATTTT. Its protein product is CASSSGGSYSNQPQHF.

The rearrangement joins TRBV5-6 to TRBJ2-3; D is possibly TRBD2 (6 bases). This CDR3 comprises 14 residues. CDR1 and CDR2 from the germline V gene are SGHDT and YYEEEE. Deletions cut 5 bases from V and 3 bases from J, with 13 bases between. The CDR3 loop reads CASSLGGATDTQYF. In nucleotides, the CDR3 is TGTGCCAGCAGTCTGGGAGGAGCAACAGATACGCAGTATTTT.

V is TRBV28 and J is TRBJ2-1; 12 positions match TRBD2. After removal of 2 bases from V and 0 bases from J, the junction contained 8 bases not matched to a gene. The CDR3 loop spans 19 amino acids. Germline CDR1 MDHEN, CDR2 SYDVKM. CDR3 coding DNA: TGTGCCAGCAGTTTAGTTGCTAGCGGGGGGGCGAGCTCCTACAATGAGCAGTTCTTC. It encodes CASSLVASGGASSYNEQFF.

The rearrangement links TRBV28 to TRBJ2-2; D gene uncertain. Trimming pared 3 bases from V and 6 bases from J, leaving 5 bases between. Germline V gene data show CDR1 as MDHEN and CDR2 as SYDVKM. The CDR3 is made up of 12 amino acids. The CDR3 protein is CASSFGPGELFF. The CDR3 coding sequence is TGTGCCAGCAGTTTCGGGCCCGGGGAGCTGTTTTTT.

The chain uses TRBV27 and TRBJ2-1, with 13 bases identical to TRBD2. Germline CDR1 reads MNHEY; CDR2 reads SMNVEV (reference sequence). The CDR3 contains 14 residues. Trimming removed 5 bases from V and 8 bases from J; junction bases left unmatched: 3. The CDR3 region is CASSRLAGGHEQFF. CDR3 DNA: TGTGCCAGCAGTCGACTAGCGGGGGGCCATGAGCAGTTCTTC.

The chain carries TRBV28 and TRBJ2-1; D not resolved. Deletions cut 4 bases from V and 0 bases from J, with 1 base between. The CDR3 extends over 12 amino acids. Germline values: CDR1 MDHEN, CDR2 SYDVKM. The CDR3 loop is CASSYSYNEQFF. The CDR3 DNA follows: TGTGCCAGCAGTTACTCCTACAATGAGCAGTTCTTC. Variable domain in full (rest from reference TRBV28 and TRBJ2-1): DVKVTQSSRYLVKRTGEKVFLECVQDMDHENMFWYRQDPGLGLRLIYFSYDVKMKEKGDIPEGYSVSREKKERFSLILESASTNQTSMYLCASSYSYNEQFFGPGTRLTVL.

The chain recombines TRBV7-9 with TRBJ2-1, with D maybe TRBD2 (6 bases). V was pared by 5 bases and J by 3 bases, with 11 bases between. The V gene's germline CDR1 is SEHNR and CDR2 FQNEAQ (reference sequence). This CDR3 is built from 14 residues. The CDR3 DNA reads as TGTGCCAGCAGCACGAGACTAGACTACAATGAGCAGTTCTTC. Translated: CASSTRLDYNEQFF.